The 11 T cell receptor beta chains given below trace back to one sample, sequenced in a study of radiation and T cells in renal cell carcinoma. Specified time point: blood 2 weeks post-SBRT. This sample's treatment: 15 Gy SBRT to primary tumor, nephrectomy 4 weeks later. Using immunoSEQ multiplex PCR, the repertoire was profiled, and TCRdb retains in-frame clones only, with some absent. Here the sample spans some 120,000 clones, over 75% being singletons. This material consisted of blood, taken from a patient whose treatment included radiotherapy and nephrectomy. The receptors come from a woman aged 60 to 75 with renal cell carcinoma.

The rearrangement links TRBV6-1 to TRBJ1-2, with D tentatively TRBD1 (5 bases). The CDR3 spans 13 residues. With 8 bases removed from V and 8 bases from J, the gap between germline ends came to 18 bases. CDR1 and CDR2 from the germline V gene are MNHNS and SASEGT. CDR3: CASGAQGPYGYTF. CDR3 nucleotides: TGTGCCAGCGGGGCGCAGGGTCCCTACGGCTACACCTTC.

The chain joins TRBV28 to TRBJ2-2; D gene ambiguous. This CDR3 spans 15 amino acids. V was cut by 4 bases and J by 3 bases, with 12 bases left in between. CDR1 is MDHEN and CDR2 is SYDVKM in the germline V gene. The CDR3 protein is CASSSGRRYTGELFF. The CDR3 nucleotides are TGTGCCAGCAGTTCCGGCAGACGTTACACCGGGGAGCTGTTTTTT.

The chain links TRBV19 to TRBJ1-4, with D possibly being TRBD1 (5 bases). CDR1 is LNHDA and CDR2 is SQIVND in the germline V gene (reference sequence). V was pared by 4 bases and J by 2 bases, with 14 bases between. The CDR3 loop spans 16 amino acids. The CDR3 loop reads CASSRGIRTTNEKLFF. DNA for the CDR3: TGTGCCAGTAGTAGGGGGATACGGACCACTAATGAAAAACTGTTTTTT.

The chain is built from TRBV19 and TRBJ1-1; 7 positions match TRBD1. CDR3 length: 12 amino acids. Germline CDR1 reads LNHDA; CDR2 reads SQIVND (reference sequence). After removal of 7 bases from V and 4 bases from J, the junction contained 3 bases not matched to a gene. The CDR3, as DNA: TGTGCCAGTACCACAGGGGCCACTGAAGCTTTCTTT. Residues: CASTTGATEAFF.

Only a few counts were recorded for this clone. The chain's CDR3 is CASSLEAGAGTDTQYF. In DNA form, the CDR3 reads TGTGCCAGCAGCTTAGAAGCGGGGGCCGGCACAGATACGCAGTATTTT. This rearrangement joins TRBV7-6 to TRBJ2-3, with 8 bases fitting TRBD2. This CDR3 spans 16 amino acids. Unmatched junction bases numbered 4, after V lost 1 base and J lost 1 base. The germline CDR1 and CDR2 sequences are SGHVS and FNYEAQ.

The chain employs TRBV19 and TRBJ2-2, with no clear D. CDR1 and CDR2 (germline): LNHDA, SQIVND (reference sequence). The CDR3 is 14 residues long. V lost 3 bases to trimming and J lost 0 bases, with 5 bases between them. CDR3 nucleotides: TGTGCCAGTAGTATCCCCCCGAACACCGGGGAGCTGTTTTTT. Translated: CASSIPPNTGELFF.

The rearrangement links TRBV7-2 to TRBJ2-3; no definite D call. V lost 6 bases to trimming and J lost 1 base, with 11 bases between them. Germline V gene data show CDR1 as SGHTA and CDR2 as FQGNSA. CDR3 length equals 14 residues. Written as DNA, the CDR3 is TGTGCCAGCAGGAACAGTCTAGGCACAGATACGCAGTATTTT. It encodes CASRNSLGTDTQYF.

This clone has only a few counts. The V gene is TRBV19, the J gene TRBJ2-2; D might be TRBD2 (5 bases). Deletions cut 7 bases from V and 0 bases from J, with 9 bases between. There are 14 residues in the CDR3. The germline CDR1 and CDR2 sequences are LNHDA and SQIVND (reference sequence). The CDR3 DNA is TGTGCCAGTACCGGGATCCCGAACACCGGGGAGCTGTTTTTT. It codes for CASTGIPNTGELFF.

This clone has a handful of counts. In DNA form, the CDR3 reads TGTGCCAGCAGGAAGACAGGCTCCTACGAGCAGTACTTC. Its translation is CASRKTGSYEQYF. This rearrangement joins TRBV6-1 to TRBJ2-7; a possible D gene is TRBD1 (6 bases). This CDR3 has 13 residues. Trimming removed 6 bases at V and 0 bases at J, with 9 bases between. CDR1 and CDR2 (germline): MNHNS, SASEGT.

J is TRBJ2-7 and V is TRBV2, with TRBD1 as a possible D gene (6 bases). This CDR3 spans 12 amino acids. Germline CDR1 and CDR2: SNHLY and FYNNEI. The V end lost 6 bases, the J end lost 4 bases, and 10 bases lay between the germline ends. The DNA for the CDR3 is TGTGCCAGCAGGATTCAGGGGTACGAGCAGTACTTC. Protein sequence: CASRIQGYEQYF.

The chain carries TRBV19 and TRBJ1-1; D is undetermined. The V gene lost 1 base and the J gene lost 5 bases, with 8 bases spanning the gap. Per the germline V gene, CDR1 is LNHDA and CDR2 is SQIVND (reference sequence). CDR3 size: 13 residues. DNA of the CDR3: TGTGCCAGTAGTATAGGACGTGCGACTGAAGCTTTCTTT. Protein sequence: CASSIGRATEAFF.